This paragraph covers one TCR beta chain sequence. There was relapse after autologous stem cell transplantation in every patient, and there was variation in brentuximab vedotin exposure. Under best response, outcomes were complete response, partial response or progressive disease. The data were obtained in a study of PD-1 blockade in classical Hodgkin lymphoma. Clones were sequenced by immunoSEQ multiplex PCR, and TCRdb holds only the in-frame ones, with some missing. The sample records about 20,000 clones, 75% to 90% being singletons. The CDR3 contains 15 residues. The germline gives CDR1 SNHLY, CDR2 FYNNEI. Trimming stripped 7 bases from V and 4 bases from J, with 16 bases between.

The sample here was peripheral blood mononuclear cells (PBMCs), taken at baseline. This clonotype originated in a human donor with classical Hodgkin lymphoma. This chain connects TRBV2 to TRBJ2-2, with TRBD1 as a possible D gene (5 bases). The CDR3 loop is CASIGRRGSTGELFF. The CDR3 DNA is TGTGCCAGCATAGGAAGAAGGGGAAGCACCGGGGAGCTGTTTTTT.